This is a list of T cell receptor beta chains from one sample in a study of blood T cell repertoires in COVID-19. Profiling relied on immunoSEQ multiplex PCR, and the TCRdb table lists in-frame clones only, not all of them. The table lists about 93,000 clones, approximately 86% of them singletons. The source material was peripheral blood. The receptors shown here come from a woman older than 75 with acute or convalescent COVID-19. CDR3s include the opening cysteine and the closing phenylalanine or tryptophan. A D gene is named only where the DNA matches it firmly. Where a row states a size, it is once, few, many or the class of an expanded clone; other rows omit it.

TRBJ1-3	TRBV18	TRBD1	NA	CASSPPRDRTTVTGNTIYF	TGTGCCAGCTCACCACCTAGGGACAGGACCACTGTAACTGGAAACACCATATATTTT
TRBJ1-6	TRBV5-6	NA	NA	CASSLLNSPLHF	TGTGCCAGCAGCTTACTTAATTCACCCCTCCACTTT
TRBJ1-4	TRBV28	NA	once	CASSPSPGKLFF	TGTGCCAGCAGTCCAAGCCCTGGAAAACTGTTTTTT
TRBJ2-7	TRBV29-1	NA	NA	CSVGGWGSYEQYF	TGCAGCGTCGGAGGTTGGGGATCCTACGAGCAGTACTTC
TRBJ2-5	TRBV5-1	NA	NA	CASSLIGGGQETQYF	TGCGCCAGCAGCTTGATAGGGGGGGGACAAGAGACCCAGTACTTC
TRBJ2-6	TRBV19	TRBD1	NA	CASARQGSSGANVLTF	TGTGCCAGCGCCAGACAGGGTAGCTCTGGGGCCAACGTCCTGACTTTC
TRBJ1-5	TRBV6-5	NA	NA	CASQQGRQPQHF	TGTGCCAGCCAACAGGGTAGACAGCCCCAGCATTTT
TRBJ1-4	TRBV28	NA	NA	CASRLGGGQVEKLFF	TGTGCCAGCAGGCTCGGGGGAGGGCAGGTTGAAAAACTGTTTTTT
TRBJ2-7	TRBV2	NA	once	CASSVRYEQYF	TGTGCCAGCAGTGTGAGGTACGAGCAGTACTTC
TRBJ2-1	TRBV2	NA	NA	CASSVERDNEQFF	TGTGCCAGCAGTGTGGAGAGGGACAATGAGCAGTTCTTC
TRBJ1-2	TRBV6-5	TRBD1	NA	CASSYSGQGGYTF	TGTGCCAGCAGTTACTCGGGACAGGGAGGCTACACCTTC
TRBJ2-6	TRBV19	NA	NA	CASSLRFSGANVLTF	TGTGCCAGTAGTCTCCGGTTCTCTGGGGCCAACGTCCTGACTTTC
TRBJ1-6	TRBV6-4	NA	NA	CASSEFGRGYNSPLHF	TGTGCCAGCAGTGAATTCGGCAGGGGATATAATTCACCCCTCCACTTT
TRBJ1-1	TRBV7-8	NA	NA	CASSLRETEAFF	TGTGCCAGCAGCTTACGTGAGACTGAAGCTTTCTTT
TRBJ1-1	TRBV5-1	NA	NA	CASHRTGGDTEAFF	TGCGCCAGTCATAGAACGGGAGGTGACACTGAAGCTTTCTTT
TRBJ2-6	TRBV28	NA	NA	CASSLLGTGANVLTF	TGTGCCAGCAGTTTACTCGGTACTGGGGCCAACGTCCTGACTTTC
TRBJ2-3	TRBV11-2	NA	NA	CASSLVPGMTDTQYF	TGTGCCAGCAGCTTAGTTCCGGGGATGACAGATACGCAGTATTTT
TRBJ2-3	TRBV9	NA	NA	CASSVGLGGTDTQYF	TGTGCCAGCAGCGTAGGGCTAGGGGGCACAGATACGCAGTATTTT
TRBJ2-1	TRBV18	NA	NA	CASSFPGRRNEQFF	TGTGCCAGCTCATTCCCGGGTCGGAGGAATGAGCAGTTCTTC
TRBJ1-5	TRBV2	TRBD1	NA	CASSDSGTGGLGNQPQHF	TGTGCCAGCAGTGATTCCGGGACAGGGGGCCTAGGCAATCAGCCCCAGCATTTT
TRBJ1-5	TRBV10-3	TRBD1	NA	CAISWTGDSNQPQHF	TGTGCCATCAGTTGGACAGGGGATAGCAATCAGCCCCAGCATTTT
TRBJ2-7	TRBV2	TRBD1	NA	CASSPGQGAYEQYF	TGTGCCAGCAGTCCGGGACAGGGGGCCTACGAGCAGTACTTC